The 30 T cell receptor beta chains below come from one sample, sequenced in a study of blood T cell repertoires in COVID-19. Sequencing was performed with immunoSEQ multiplex PCR; in TCRdb, only in-frame clones are kept and a portion is missing. The data contain about 210,000 clones, just over 90% of them singletons. Input material: peripheral blood. The receptors were gathered from a man aged 25 to 40 with acute or convalescent COVID-19.

In its sample, this clone was seen once. The gene calls are TRBV28 and TRBJ1-1; perhaps TRBD1 as D (6 bases). CDR1 and CDR2 from the germline V gene are MDHEN and SYDVKM. This CDR3 contains 13 residues. The V end was cut by 8 bases, the J end by 6 bases, with 16 bases between. The CDR3 loop reads CASSYGGPAEAFF. The CDR3 bases are TGTGCCAGCTCCTATGGGGGCCCTGCTGAAGCTTTCTTT.

This clone was seen just once. J is TRBJ2-7 and V is TRBV5-1, with D perhaps TRBD2 (6 bases). CDR3 length: 14 residues. Germline lookup yields CDR1 SGHRS and CDR2 YFSETQ. V lost 2 bases and J lost 0, with 9 bases in between. CDR3 sequence (DNA): TGCGCCAGCAGCTTAGGGACTCTCTCCTACGAGCAGTACTTC. Translation gives CASSLGTLSYEQYF.

The chain joins TRBV11-2 to TRBJ2-2; D is possibly TRBD1 (5 bases). The V end lost 1 base, the J end lost 4 bases, and 13 bases lay between the germline ends. The V gene's germline CDR1 is SGHAT and CDR2 FQNNGV. The CDR3 totals 16 residues. This CDR3 is CASSLGQIWSTGELFF. CDR3 nucleotides: TGTGCCAGCAGCTTAGGACAGATCTGGAGCACCGGGGAGCTGTTTTTT.

The chain couples TRBV3-1 (or the pseudogene TRBV3-2) to TRBJ1-4, with 8 bases matching TRBD1. This CDR3 region has 14 residues. Germline CDR1 reads LGHDT; CDR2 reads YNNKEL (reference sequence). After removal of 4 bases from V and 8 bases from J, the junction contained 6 bases not matched to a gene. Written as DNA, the CDR3 is TGTGCCAGCAGCCGAGACAGGGGAGGGGAAAAACTGTTTTTT. Translated, it gives CASSRDRGGEKLFF.

The chain couples TRBV15 to TRBJ2-5, with 8 bases fitting TRBD2. CDR3 length: 16 residues. The V and J ends lost 0 bases and 1 base, in that order; junction bases with no gene match: 4. Per germline, CDR1 LNHNV and CDR2 YYDKDF (reference sequence). In DNA form, the CDR3 reads TGTGCCACCAGCAGAGATGGTAGCGGGACCCAAGAGACCCAGTACTTC. It specifies CATSRDGSGTQETQYF.

The genes are TRBV9 and TRBJ2-2, with D tentatively TRBD2 (6 bases). Germline V lookup: CDR1 SGDLS, CDR2 YYNGEE. The CDR3 is 15 residues long. Trimming removed 0 bases from V and 4 bases from J, with 10 bases in between. The CDR3 here is CASSVVAATTGELFF. The CDR3 nucleotides are TGTGCCAGCAGCGTAGTAGCGGCCACCACCGGGGAGCTGTTTTTT. The variable domain in full, completed from reference TRBV9 and TRBJ2-2, reads DSGVTQTPKHLITATGQRVTLRCSPRSGDLSVYWYQQSLDQGLQFLIQYYNGEERAKGNILERFSAQQFPDLHSELNLSSLELGDSALYFCASSVVAATTGELFFGEGSRLTVL.

This chain connects TRBV7-9 to TRBJ1-5; D might be TRBD1 (6 bases). Germline CDR1 reads SEHNR; CDR2 reads FQNEAQ (reference sequence). CDR3 length: 14 amino acids. Trimming stripped 3 bases from V and 3 bases from J, with 9 bases between. CDR3 bases: TGTGCCAGCAGCTTCGACAGGATCAATCAGCCCCAGCATTTT. Amino acid sequence: CASSFDRINQPQHF.

This chain uses TRBV28 with TRBJ1-2; D unresolved. Per germline, CDR1 MDHEN and CDR2 SYDVKM. Deletions cut 7 bases from V and 8 bases from J, with 14 bases between. The CDR3 consists of 12 residues. The DNA of the CDR3 is TGTGCCAGCACCCACTCCGCTTGGGGCTACACCTTC. Translated: CASTHSAWGYTF.

This chain connects TRBV5-1 to TRBJ2-1; the match to TRBD2 covers 13 bases. This CDR3 has 17 residues. CDR1 is SGHRS, CDR2 YFSETQ, per germline. J was trimmed by 5 bases and V by 2 bases; bases with no gene match: 7. CDR3 sequence reads: CASSFRVGTSGDNEQFF. In DNA form, the CDR3 reads TGCGCCAGCAGCTTTCGGGTCGGGACTAGCGGGGACAATGAGCAGTTCTTC. Combining the CDR3 with reference TRBV5-1 and TRBJ2-1 gives the whole variable domain KAGVTQTPRYLIKTRGQQVTLSCSPISGHRSVSWYQQTPGQGLQFLFEYFSETQRNKGNFPGRFSGRQFSNSRSEMNVSTLELGDSALYLCASSFRVGTSGDNEQFFGPGTRLTVL.

Here the CDR3 reads CASSPGQGAREKLFF. Written as DNA, the CDR3 is TGTGCCAGCAGCCCGGGACAGGGGGCGCGGGAAAAACTGTTTTTT. This rearrangement joins TRBV5-4 to TRBJ1-4; 12 bases agree with TRBD1. This CDR3 contains 15 residues. The germline CDR1 and CDR2 sequences are SGHNT and YYREEE (reference sequence). V trimming: 4 bases; J trimming: 8 bases; junction bases outside the gene matches: 6.

J is TRBJ2-5 and V is TRBV5-1; D might be TRBD1 (5 bases). The CDR3 has 14 residues. Germline loops: CDR1 SGHRS, CDR2 YFSETQ. V lost 4 bases, J lost 2 bases, and 12 bases lay in between. The DNA of the CDR3 is TGCGCCAGCAGCGCGTCAGGGCCTCAAGAGACCCAGTACTTC. Its protein is CASSASGPQETQYF. The whole variable domain, remainder taken from reference TRBV5-1 and TRBJ2-5, is KAGVTQTPRYLIKTRGQQVTLSCSPISGHRSVSWYQQTPGQGLQFLFEYFSETQRNKGNFPGRFSGRQFSNSRSEMNVSTLELGDSALYLCASSASGPQETQYFGPGTRLLVL.

This clone was seen only once. The V call is TRBV28, the J call TRBJ1-6; D is uncertain. V was cut by 3 bases and J by 4 bases, with 7 bases left in between. The CDR3 has 14 residues. Germline V gene data show CDR1 as MDHEN and CDR2 as SYDVKM. CDR3: CASSFLDYNSPLHF. The CDR3 region has the DNA TGTGCCAGCAGTTTTTTAGATTATAATTCACCCCTCCACTTT.

V gene TRBV14 combines with J gene TRBJ1-5; D is ambiguous. V was shortened by 0 bases and J by 7 bases, with 7 bases between the two germline ends. Germline-derived CDR1 and CDR2 are SGHDN and FVKESK. The CDR3 is made up of 13 amino acids. The DNA of the CDR3 is TGTGCCAGCAGCCAAGATAATGTCCAGCCCCAGCATTTT. Protein: CASSQDNVQPQHF.

The rearrangement links TRBV30 to TRBJ2-2; possible D gene TRBD1, 6 bases. Germline CDR1 and CDR2: GTSNPN and SVGIG (reference sequence). CDR3 length: 15 amino acids. CDR3 amino acids: CAFDRTDTLPGELFF. DNA for the CDR3: TGTGCATTTGACAGGACGGACACCCTCCCCGGGGAGCTGTTTTTT.

The chain is built from TRBV5-4 and TRBJ2-7; weak D call: TRBD1 (7 bases). Trimming removed 0 bases at V and 6 bases at J, with 16 bases between. Germline values: CDR1 SGHNT, CDR2 YYREEE (reference sequence). CDR3 length: 15 residues. CDR3 coding DNA: TGTGCCAGCAGCTTGGGACAGGGCGGGATGAGCGAGCAGTACTTC. It translates to CASSLGQGGMSEQYF.

This clone occurred once. The chain carries TRBV14 and TRBJ1-2; D gene ambiguous. This CDR3 is built from 16 residues. Germline-derived CDR1 and CDR2 are SGHDN and FVKESK. V was pared by 0 bases and J by 0 bases, with 11 bases between. CDR3 nucleotides: TGTGCCAGCAGCCAAGATTCCGGGAGGGCTAACTATGGCTACACCTTC. This translates into CASSQDSGRANYGYTF.

The CDR3 here is CASSNTGASGNTIYF. CDR3 in DNA: TGTGCCAGCAGCAACACAGGGGCCTCTGGAAACACCATATATTTT. This chain uses TRBV5-6 with TRBJ1-3; TRBD1 matches at 7 bases. The CDR3 runs to 15 residues. The germline V gene has CDR1 SGHDT and CDR2 YYEEEE. Trimming cost V 4 bases and J 0 bases; bases outside gene matches: 4.

J is TRBJ2-1 and V is TRBV27; 16 nucleotides align to TRBD2. Germline CDR1 and CDR2: MNHEY and SMNVEV (reference sequence). This CDR3 spans 20 amino acids. V was pared by 6 bases and J by 9 bases, with 20 bases of the junction left unmatched. In nucleotides, the CDR3 is TGTGCCAGCAGGAACAGCCCCGGGACTAGCGGGAGGGCCCTTCTAGGTGAGCAGTTCTTC. It encodes CASRNSPGTSGRALLGEQFF.

The rearrangement links TRBV11-3 to TRBJ2-7, with 7 bases identical to TRBD2. Germline lookup yields CDR1 SGHNT and CDR2 YENEEA. V shed 7 bases, J shed 0 bases, and the junction held 12 bases outside the gene matches. The CDR3 has 16 residues. CDR3: CASTVGGRAGSYEQYF. CDR3 nucleotide sequence: TGTGCCAGCACCGTTGGGGGGAGGGCGGGCTCCTACGAGCAGTACTTC.

This chain links TRBV18 with TRBJ2-1; 9 bases match TRBD2. The CDR3 loop spans 15 amino acids. The germline V gene has CDR1 KGHSH and CDR2 LQKENI. V lost 4 bases, J lost 2 bases, and 3 bases stayed unmatched. The CDR3 DNA is TGTGCCAGCTCACTAGCGGGGGCCACCTACAATGAGCAGTTCTTC. It encodes CASSLAGATYNEQFF. The variable domain in full, with the rest retrieved from reference TRBV18 and TRBJ2-1, is NAGVMQNPRHLVRRRGQEARLRCSPMKGHSHVYWYRQLPEEGLKFMVYLQKENIIDESGMPKERFSAEFPKEGPSILRIQQVVRGDSAAYFCASSLAGATYNEQFFGPGTRLTVL.

This chain uses TRBV5-1 with TRBJ2-7, with 7 nucleotides matching TRBD1. Germline-derived CDR1 and CDR2 are SGHRS and YFSETQ. V shed 4 bases and J 3 bases; nucleotides not matched to a gene: 7. The CDR3 spans 14 residues. The CDR3 loop is CASSRRDRGYEQYF. CDR3 nucleotide sequence: TGCGCCAGCAGCAGACGGGACAGAGGCTACGAGCAGTACTTC.

V is TRBV7-6 and J is TRBJ1-6; 8 nucleotides align to TRBD1. This CDR3 spans 17 amino acids. V gave up 1 base and J gave up 8 bases; unmatched junction bases: 10. Germline values: CDR1 SGHVS, CDR2 FNYEAQ. CDR3 coding DNA: TGTGCCAGCAGCTTAGATTCCGACAGGGGACAATATTCACCCCTCCACTTT. Protein: CASSLDSDRGQYSPLHF.

The genes are TRBV15 and TRBJ2-7; no reliable D call. The V and J ends lost 3 bases and 5 bases respectively, with 11 bases between them. Germline CDR1 reads LNHNV; CDR2 reads YYDKDF (reference sequence). The CDR3 is made up of 13 amino acids. For the CDR3, the DNA is TGTGCCACCAGCAGCGCTATACAGAACGAGCAGTACTTC. Protein product: CATSSAIQNEQYF.

The gene calls are TRBV2 and TRBJ2-7; the D gene is possibly TRBD1 (5 bases). CDR1 and CDR2 (germline): SNHLY, FYNNEI. V lost 0 bases and J lost 4, with 16 bases in between. The CDR3 sequence is 16 residues long. The DNA of the CDR3 is TGTGCCAGCAGTGAAGCGGGGCCACCCCTAACTTACGAGCAGTACTTC. Amino acids: CASSEAGPPLTYEQYF.

The J gene is TRBJ1-1, the V gene TRBV5-1, with TRBD1 matching over 8 bases. The V gene end was trimmed by 4 bases and the J gene end by 2 bases; junction bases not matched to a gene: 13. The V gene's germline CDR1 is SGHRS and CDR2 YFSETQ. The CDR3 totals 17 residues. The CDR3: CASSQPRQGLLNTEAFF. In DNA, the CDR3 is TGCGCCAGCAGCCAGCCTCGACAGGGGCTATTAAACACTGAAGCTTTCTTT.

V gene TRBV28 combines with J gene TRBJ1-2; 8 positions match TRBD1. CDR3 length equals 15 residues. The V gene's germline CDR1 is MDHEN and CDR2 SYDVKM. V shed 4 bases, J shed 2 bases, and the junction held 6 bases outside the gene matches. DNA for the CDR3: TGTGCCAGCAGTTCCGGACAGGGACAGAACTATGGCTACACCTTC. This gives the protein CASSSGQGQNYGYTF.

This clone showed up just once. The chain couples TRBV27 to TRBJ2-1, with 10 bases that match TRBD2. The V segment lost 5 bases and the J segment 6 bases; nucleotides outside the gene matches: 10. The germline V gene has CDR1 MNHEY and CDR2 SMNVEV (reference sequence). The CDR3 has 16 amino acids. The CDR3 loop reads CASSPYPSGRGNEQFF. Written as DNA, the CDR3 is TGTGCCAGCAGTCCCTACCCTAGCGGGAGAGGCAATGAGCAGTTCTTC.

In this sample, this clone turned up a few times. The chain is built from TRBV29-1 and TRBJ1-5, with D unclear. The germline CDR1 and CDR2 sequences are SQVTM and ANQGSEA. Trimming shortened V by 5 bases and J by 1 base, and 12 bases separated the two germline ends. The CDR3 is 14 residues long. The CDR3, as DNA: TGCAGCGTTTTATTGCCGCAGAGCAATCAGCCCCAGCATTTT. Its translation is CSVLLPQSNQPQHF.

The chain recombines TRBV5-1 with TRBJ2-7; perhaps TRBD2 as D (7 bases). Trimming left V 3 bases short and J 1 base short, with 11 bases between. Germline CDR1 reads SGHRS; CDR2 reads YFSETQ. The CDR3 is 14 amino acids. The CDR3 nucleotides are TGCGCCAGCAGCTCAAGCGGGACATCCTACGAGCAGTACTTC. As protein: CASSSSGTSYEQYF.

Note on this clone: The junction departs from germline at one end; a sequencing error may be responsible. This chain joins TRBV7-7 and TRBJ2-5; possibly TRBD1 for D (6 bases). CDR3 length equals 15 residues. Germline V gene data show CDR1 as SSHAT and CDR2 as FNYEAQ (reference sequence). CDR3 in DNA: TGTGCTAGCAGCCTCATAATGGGGGCTGAAGAGACCCAGTACTTC. Translated, it gives CASSLIMGAEETQYF.